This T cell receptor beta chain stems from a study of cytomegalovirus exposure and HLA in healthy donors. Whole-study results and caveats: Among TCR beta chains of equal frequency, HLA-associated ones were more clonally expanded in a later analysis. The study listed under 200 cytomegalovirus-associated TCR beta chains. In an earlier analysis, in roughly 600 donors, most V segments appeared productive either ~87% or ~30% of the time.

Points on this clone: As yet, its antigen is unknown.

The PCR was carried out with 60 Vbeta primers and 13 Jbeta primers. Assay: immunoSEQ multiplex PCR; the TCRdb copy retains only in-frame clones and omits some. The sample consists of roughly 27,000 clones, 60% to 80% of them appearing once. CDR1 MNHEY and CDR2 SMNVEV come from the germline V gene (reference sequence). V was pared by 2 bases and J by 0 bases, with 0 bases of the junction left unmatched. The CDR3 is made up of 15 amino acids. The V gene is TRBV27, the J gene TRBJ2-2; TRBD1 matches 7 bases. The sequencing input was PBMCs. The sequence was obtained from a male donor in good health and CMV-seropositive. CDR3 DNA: TGTGCCAGCAGTTTAGGGACAGCGAACACCGGGGAGCTGTTTTTT. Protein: CASSLGTANTGELFF.